The entry that follows covers one T cell receptor (beta chain) sequence. These data are taken from a study of blood T cell repertoires in COVID-19. Study information: PBMCs, B-cell-depleted T cells, or T cells were the source of the cDNA or gDNA that made up the material.

The repertoire was sequenced with immunoSEQ multiplex PCR; TCRdb's copy has only in-frame clones and lacks some. This table has about 63,000 clones, roughly 77% appearing once. This clonotype was sampled from a man in his sixties with COVID-19, enrolled during active disease. The source material was peripheral blood.

This chain's CDR3 is CASGKQGPQSGEQFF. The CDR3 DNA is TGTGCCAGCGGTAAACAGGGGCCCCAAAGCGGTGAGCAGTTCTTC. The chain carries TRBV27 and TRBJ2-1; the match to TRBD1 covers 7 bases. This CDR3 comprises 15 residues. Germline V gives CDR1 MNHEY, CDR2 SMNVEV (reference sequence). J was trimmed by 9 bases and V by 8 bases; bases with no gene match: 16.